A selection of T cell receptor beta chains follows, all from one sample in a study of siplizumab effects on memory and regulatory T cells. Repertoires were generated with immunoSEQ multiplex PCR, while TCRdb's copy carries only in-frame clones and drops some. This table holds roughly 62,000 clones, 70% to 85% found once. The sample was memory CD4+ T cells sorted from blood. The source of these receptors is a human donor in good health. The CDR3 runs from the conserved cysteine through the conserved F or W. D genes are given only for firm matches. Expanded clones get a size class; other rows say once, few or many, or leave the size out.

CDR3 protein: CAISTGTGGGSGTEAFF; D gene: TRBD1; clone size: NA; V gene: TRBV10-3
CDR3 protein: CASRQRGALTYEQYF; D gene: TRBD2; clone size: NA; V gene: TRBV6-5
CDR3 protein: CASNPSGSSYNEQFF; D gene: TRBD2; clone size: NA; V gene: TRBV2
CDR3 protein: CASSRPGQVNYGYTF; D gene: NA; clone size: NA; V gene: TRBV7-2
CDR3 protein: CASSLSSGVNTGELFF; D gene: TRBD2; clone size: NA; V gene: TRBV5-1
CDR3 protein: CASRLQGINEKLFF; D gene: TRBD1; clone size: few; V gene: TRBV6-1
CDR3 protein: CASRRDSSSGDTQYF; D gene: NA; clone size: NA; V gene: TRBV5-6
CDR3 protein: CASRLQGHEQYF; D gene: NA; clone size: NA; V gene: TRBV6-6
CDR3 protein: CASRSLGVSYNEQFF; D gene: NA; clone size: NA; V gene: TRBV28
CDR3 protein: CASSQDTRYEQYF; D gene: NA; clone size: NA; V gene: TRBV6-5
CDR3 protein: CASSRRRGDNEQFF; D gene: NA; clone size: NA; V gene: TRBV10-2
CDR3 protein: CASSLAGIGTGSTGELFF; D gene: TRBD1; clone size: NA; V gene: TRBV5-1
CDR3 protein: CAISESDTGELFF; D gene: NA; clone size: NA; V gene: TRBV10-3
CDR3 protein: CAIASTAGGQTQYF; D gene: TRBD2; clone size: NA; V gene: TRBV2
CDR3 protein: CASVDGGPGTGELFF; D gene: NA; clone size: NA; V gene: TRBV2
CDR3 protein: CASSWTGVCGQPQHF; D gene: TRBD1; clone size: NA; V gene: TRBV6-7
CDR3 protein: CASSAFGNEQFF; D gene: NA; clone size: NA; V gene: TRBV9
CDR3 protein: CASSPALFGGSSTFF; D gene: NA; clone size: NA; V gene: TRBV7-2
CDR3 protein: CASSLAGATNTQYF; D gene: NA; clone size: NA; V gene: TRBV5-6
CDR3 protein: CASSSGGVHKQYF; D gene: TRBD2; clone size: few; V gene: TRBV11-2
CDR3 protein: CASSRTGTGGTEAFF; D gene: TRBD1; clone size: NA; V gene: TRBV5-1
CDR3 protein: CAWRRPGNTGELFF; D gene: NA; clone size: NA; V gene: TRBV30
CDR3 protein: CASSLGMLAGGQETQYF; D gene: TRBD2; clone size: once; V gene: TRBV27
CDR3 protein: CASSLVQGANGYTF; D gene: TRBD1; clone size: NA; V gene: TRBV28
CDR3 protein: CASSPNTGGMNTEAFF; D gene: TRBD1; clone size: once; V gene: TRBV27
CDR3 protein: CASSRYGYTF; D gene: NA; clone size: NA; V gene: TRBV28
CDR3 protein: CASRNRGHYEQYF; D gene: TRBD1; clone size: once; V gene: TRBV6-4
CDR3 protein: CSVVPQGGTGELFF; D gene: NA; clone size: once; V gene: TRBV29-1
CDR3 protein: CASSLSNEKLFF; D gene: NA; clone size: once; V gene: TRBV18
CDR3 protein: CASSPGSGHWDRVEDTQYF; D gene: TRBD1; clone size: NA; V gene: TRBV11-1
CDR3 protein: CASSLNQGGTGELFF; D gene: NA; clone size: NA; V gene: TRBV7-2
CDR3 protein: CASSPDDLNTEAFF; D gene: NA; clone size: few; V gene: TRBV5-6
CDR3 protein: CASSLTQGSDTF; D gene: NA; clone size: NA; V gene: TRBV11-1
CDR3 protein: CASSRGMDTEAFF; D gene: NA; clone size: few; V gene: TRBV18
CDR3 protein: CASRGQGVYEQYF; D gene: TRBD1; clone size: NA; V gene: TRBV28
CDR3 protein: CASDQGRGNTEAFF; D gene: NA; clone size: NA; V gene: TRBV6-6
CDR3 protein: CASSFRLAGGLNEQFF; D gene: TRBD2; clone size: NA; V gene: TRBV27
CDR3 protein: CASSRGQIYEQYF; D gene: TRBD1; clone size: NA; V gene: TRBV6-5
CDR3 protein: CASSSDRGLNEQYF; D gene: TRBD1; clone size: few; V gene: TRBV9
CDR3 protein: CASRIAASTDTQYF; D gene: NA; clone size: NA; V gene: TRBV7-9
CDR3 protein: CASSGGGSVNEQFF; D gene: NA; clone size: NA; V gene: TRBV10-1
CDR3 protein: CASSLGSGWSAGELFF; D gene: NA; clone size: NA; V gene: TRBV7-2
CDR3 protein: CAWSKSGQYNEQFF; D gene: NA; clone size: NA; V gene: TRBV30
CDR3 protein: CASSPPGEFDAYTF; D gene: NA; clone size: few; V gene: TRBV18
CDR3 protein: CASFFAPAGGNTIYF; D gene: NA; clone size: NA; V gene: TRBV6-5
CDR3 protein: CASSNETDNLQGTLPRNFSPLHF; D gene: NA; clone size: NA; V gene: TRBV21-1
CDR3 protein: CASSSRQEAFF; D gene: NA; clone size: NA; V gene: TRBV28
CDR3 protein: CASSDTGSGNTIYF; D gene: NA; clone size: NA; V gene: TRBV5-6
CDR3 protein: CASSSTVGHNEQFF; D gene: NA; clone size: NA; V gene: TRBV6-5
CDR3 protein: CASSPERRYQETQYF; D gene: NA; clone size: few; V gene: TRBV18
CDR3 protein: CASSQDLGGSSYNEQFF; D gene: TRBD2; clone size: once; V gene: TRBV4-2
CDR3 protein: CASSRGNLMNTEAFF; D gene: NA; clone size: NA; V gene: TRBV5-1
CDR3 protein: CATLEGGISGEQFF; D gene: NA; clone size: NA; V gene: TRBV28
CDR3 protein: CASRTDREHGYTF; D gene: TRBD1; clone size: few; V gene: TRBV6-5
CDR3 protein: CASYPGQGRRIYEQYF; D gene: TRBD1; clone size: NA; V gene: TRBV6-6
CDR3 protein: CSVDRTGWEETQYF; D gene: TRBD1; clone size: NA; V gene: TRBV29-1
CDR3 protein: CASSQDGNQPQHF; D gene: NA; clone size: NA; V gene: TRBV4-3
CDR3 protein: CAIGSLTGELFF; D gene: NA; clone size: NA; V gene: TRBV10-3
CDR3 protein: CASSPNEGTEAFF; D gene: NA; clone size: NA; V gene: TRBV6-4
CDR3 protein: CASTQWGFTDTQYF; D gene: NA; clone size: NA; V gene: TRBV5-1